The T cell receptor beta chain described here comes from a study of Graves' ophthalmopathy and Graves' hyperthyroidism (dated by TCRdb to 2017 to 2018). General notes on the study: Peripheral blood was collected before any treatment was given, at the time of initial diagnosis. The study used TCR beta repertoire signatures to distinguish Graves' ophthalmopathy from Graves' hyperthyroidism and to predict progression to ophthalmopathy. In total, around 140 blood samples were TCR-sequenced: roughly 45 ophthalmopathy, some 75 hyperthyroidism and some 17 hyperthyroidism-to-ophthalmopathy patients. To explore V-J signatures distinguishing ophthalmopathy from hyperthyroidism, a discovery set of about 99 patients (roughly 44 ophthalmopathy, 55 to 60 stable hyperthyroidism) was enrolled. The independent validation cohort included under 20 hyperthyroidism patients plus 17 patients who later progressed from hyperthyroidism to ophthalmopathy. In roughly 6 hyperthyroidism patients, T-cell repertoires of thyroid tissue and blood were compared. Following sampling, methimazole starting at 30 mg daily was administered to hyperthyroidism patients, and high-dose intravenous methylprednisolone was administered to ophthalmopathy patients. The full study reports these points: Sample size was not statistically predetermined, and group allocation was not concealed from the investigators. In validation, the model predicted ophthalmopathy progression with roughly 68% sensitivity and 72.22% specificity; 12 predicted patients were CT-confirmed with GO in a median of around 6 months. Ophthalmopathy was separated from stable hyperthyroidism by the 13-signature model with 85% to 90% sensitivity and around 81% specificity in cross-validation and with 80%/75% in the test set. Most expanded thyroid clonotypes with a frequency above 0.001 also appeared in blood, which suggests that blood repertoires may reflect the immune response in the thyroid.

This clonotype was detected a few times. Its antigen has not been determined. No base quality values were provided; no much bigger clone lies one nucleotide off. The ophthalmopathy patients had moderately to severely active disease, with a Clinical Activity Score of 3 or higher, a NOSPECS grade of 4 or higher, and a disease duration of less than 3 months. Patients were excluded if they had other autoimmune diseases, uncontrolled infections, pregnancy or lactation. Diagnosis relied on clinical symptoms, serum thyroxine, TRAb, thyroid ultrasound and orbital computed tomography. Ficoll-Paque density gradient centrifugation was used to isolate PBMCs from approximately 10 ml of fresh peripheral blood. Total RNA was extracted using Trizol reagent, and RNA quality was checked on an Agilent 2100 Bioanalyzer. For repertoire sequencing, the TCR beta CDR3 regions were amplified from RNA transcripts. A first-round RT-PCR used HTBI primers with the Qiagen OneStep RT-PCR kit, followed by a second-round multiplex PCR, size selection and purification. Libraries were sequenced on an Illumina HiSeq2000 using paired-end 100 bp reads. The study's processing was this. SOAPnuke was used for read processing, and reads with adapters, uncalled bases, a mean Phred below 15, or no exact constant-primer or identifier match were discarded. High-quality paired reads were merged with COPE v1.2.5. Clonotypes were defined as unique nucleotide sequences and were aligned to IMGT TRB V, D and J references using MiTCR v1.1. The analysis was limited to V-J combinations with a frequency above 0.0001, which together covered 99% to 99.2% of the repertoires. For each V-J combination, a TCR clonal expansion and chaos score was defined as F50 clonal expansion divided by the chaos observed in the TCRdist matrix. Features were reduced by Welch's t-statistics and random forest to 10 to 15 V-J combinations, which fed a naive Bayes classifier. The similarity between thyroid and blood repertoires was quantified using the Morisita-Horn index. TCRdb handled the public reads itself, with Q25 trimming in fastp and clone calling in MiXCR, and kept productive beta chains. Rows are unified per CDR3 protein, each entry keeping the most common DNA and genes. These V and J calls are TCRdb output, not the study's own analysis. For this sample the table gives hundreds of thousands of distinct CDR3 sequences, of which under 50% were detected only once. Under 3.5% of the sample is in the top ten clones.

This TCR came from an adult man with Graves' ophthalmopathy. Sequencing was performed on peripheral blood.

DNA sequence: TGTGCCAGCAGAGACGGACAGGGTAGCCACGAGCAGTACTTC. Its protein is CASRDGQGSHEQYF. In this chain, TRBV6-6 is recombined with TRBJ2-7, with 8 middle bases fitting TRBD1. Counted from cysteine to phenylalanine, this CDR3 has 14 amino acids. Solely the CDR3 DNA is kept, with 42 bases framed from the first base. The germline V and J ends show losses of 6 bases and 5 bases respectively, and no gene match explains 9 bases of the junction. CDR1 and CDR2 are drawn from the germline V gene (reference sequence): MNHNY, SVGAGI.